The rows below give T cell receptor beta chains drawn from one sample of a study of blood T cell repertoires in COVID-19. Repertoires were generated with immunoSEQ multiplex PCR, while TCRdb's copy carries only in-frame clones and drops some. In the table there are roughly 160,000 clones, more than 75% of which are singletons. The sample comprised PBMCs or T cells enriched from blood (not recorded which). Receptors originate from a woman between 50 and 59 years old who had recovered from COVID-19. Each CDR3 is given with its conserved first and last residue. A D gene is named only where the DNA matches it firmly. Only part of the rows carry a size: once, few, many, or a class if the clone is expanded.

j_call d_call v_call clone_size cdr3_nt cdr3_aa
TRBJ2-1 TRBD1 TRBV7-9 NA TGTGCCAGCAGCTTAGCGCAAGGGACAGGGATCTACAATGAGCAGTTCTTC CASSLAQGTGIYNEQFF
TRBJ2-7 TRBD2 TRBV7-3 NA TGTGCCAGCAGCCCCCAAGCAGCGGGAGTTGGAGAGCAGTACTTC CASSPQAAGVGEQYF
TRBJ2-5 NA TRBV30 NA TGTGCCTGCCCCCCTGCAGGGGCCGGGGAGACCCAGTACTTC CACPPAGAGETQYF
TRBJ2-7 NA TRBV19 NA TGTGCCAGTAGTATAGAAACAGGCGGCGAGCAGTACTTC CASSIETGGEQYF
TRBJ2-3 TRBD2 TRBV7-2 NA TGTGCCACCGGACTAGCGGGAATGACAGATACGCAGTATTTT CATGLAGMTDTQYF
TRBJ2-1 TRBD1 TRBV19 NA TGTGCCAGTAGTGCGGGACAGGGGGCCTCCTCCTACAATGAGCAGTTCTTC CASSAGQGASSYNEQFF
TRBJ2-1 TRBD2 TRBV11-2 NA TGTGCCAGCAGCCGTAGCGGGAGGGTCTCCTACAATGAGCAGTTCTTC CASSRSGRVSYNEQFF
TRBJ2-5 TRBD1 TRBV7-8 NA TGTGCCAGCAGAGGACTGAGCGGACAGGTTACGGAGGCCCAGTACTTC CASRGLSGQVTEAQYF
TRBJ1-5 NA TRBV5-1 NA TGCGCCAGCAGCTTGGAGCCGTTTCGGGAGCCCCAGCATTTT CASSLEPFREPQHF
TRBJ2-1 NA TRBV28 NA TGTGCCAGCAGTTGGGTTGAAGGAGGGAAGGATGAGCAGTTCTTC CASSWVEGGKDEQFF
TRBJ2-1 NA TRBV3-1/TRBV3-2 NA TGTGCCAGCAGCCAAGATTTGGCAAATGAGCAGTTCTTC CASSQDLANEQFF
TRBJ1-5 NA TRBV7-2 once TGTGCCAGCAGCTTATCACCCGGGAGGCAGCCCCAGCATTTT CASSLSPGRQPQHF
TRBJ2-4 TRBD2 TRBV7-2 NA TGTGCCAGCAGCTTAGGGGCTAGCGGGACGAAAAACATTCAGTACTTC CASSLGASGTKNIQYF
TRBJ2-1 TRBD1 TRBV29-1 NA TGCAGCGGTGACAGGGAAGGGGGCGATGAGCAGTTCTTC CSGDREGGDEQFF
TRBJ2-1 NA TRBV6-2/TRBV6-3 NA TGTGCCAGCAGTCCCGGTCTAGCGAAAAGGAATGAGCAGTTCTTC CASSPGLAKRNEQFF
TRBJ2-3 NA TRBV2 NA TGTGCCAGCGGGAGGCCGGGAGATACGCAGTATTTT CASGRPGDTQYF
TRBJ2-2 TRBD2 TRBV6-5 NA TGTGCCAGCAGTAAACTAGCGGGAGTTACCGGGGAGCTGTTTTTT CASSKLAGVTGELFF
TRBJ1-1 NA TRBV6-5 NA TGTGCCAGCAGTTACTCGAATCAGCAGGGATCAGCTTTCTTT CASSYSNQQGSAFF
TRBJ1-2 NA TRBV18 NA TGTGCCAGCTCACCTTCCGACAGCTATGGCTACACCTTC CASSPSDSYGYTF
TRBJ2-3 TRBD2 TRBV5-1 NA TGCGCCAGCAGCACGGGTAGCGGGAATGCGCAGTATTTT CASSTGSGNAQYF
TRBJ2-1 TRBD1 TRBV7-3 NA TGTGCCAGCAGCGCCGGGACAGGGGGCAAGAATGAGCAGTTCTTC CASSAGTGGKNEQFF
TRBJ2-5 TRBD2 TRBV7-9 NA TGTGCCAGCAGCTTCGGGACTAGCCTGCAAGAGACCCAGTACTTC CASSFGTSLQETQYF